Here is one T cell receptor (beta chain) with its context. Its antigen is not known. The assay was immunoSEQ multiplex PCR, and TCRdb's table has in-frame clones only and misses some. The sample contains tens of thousands of clones, roughly 75% of which appear only once. Time point meaning: week 35, safety follow-up. In every dose of vaccine, 300 ug of mutant IDH1 20-mer peptide was given alongside topical imiquimod. Across weeks 1, 3, 5, 7, 11, 15, 19 and 23, patients received a vaccination each time, eight in all. Trimming took off 0 bases at V and 0 bases at J, with 10 bases between the two ends. The CDR3 extends over 16 amino acids. Germline CDR1 reads SGHRS; CDR2 reads YFSETQ. This sample was included in a study of a mutant IDH1 vaccine in newly diagnosed glioma. The overall study: Patients began vaccination 4-6 weeks after radiotherapy alone, or with temozolomide cycles. Earlier treatment was radiotherapy, temozolomide, or both, with most getting both.

General observations from the study: It was about 94% of patients that developed vaccine-induced immune responses.

The source of this sequence is a middle-aged woman with glioma. The sequencing here drew on PBMCs, taken from a glioma patient whose treatment included an IDH1 peptide vaccine. The rearrangement links TRBV5-1 to TRBJ1-3; no definite D call. The CDR3 here is CASSLGQRSSGNTIYF. The CDR3 DNA sequence: TGCGCCAGCAGCTTGGGTCAGCGAAGCTCTGGAAACACCATATATTTT.